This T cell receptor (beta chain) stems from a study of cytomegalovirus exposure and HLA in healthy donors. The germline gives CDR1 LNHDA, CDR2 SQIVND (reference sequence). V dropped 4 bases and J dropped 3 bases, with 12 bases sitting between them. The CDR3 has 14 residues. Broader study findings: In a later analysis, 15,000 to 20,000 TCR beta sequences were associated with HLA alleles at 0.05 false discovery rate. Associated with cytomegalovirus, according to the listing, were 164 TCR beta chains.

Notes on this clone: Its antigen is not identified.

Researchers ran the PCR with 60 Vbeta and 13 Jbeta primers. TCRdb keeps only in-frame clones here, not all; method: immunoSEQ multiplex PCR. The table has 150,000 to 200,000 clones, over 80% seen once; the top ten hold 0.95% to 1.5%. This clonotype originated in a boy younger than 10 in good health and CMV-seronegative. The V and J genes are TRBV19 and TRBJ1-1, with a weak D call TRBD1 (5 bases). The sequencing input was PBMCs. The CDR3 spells CASSTIQGYTEAFF. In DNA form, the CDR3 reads TGTGCCAGTAGTACAATTCAGGGTTACACTGAAGCTTTCTTT.